By share, the clone carrying this T cell receptor beta chain ranks as medium-sized. The V segment lost 7 bases and the J segment 6 bases; nucleotides outside the gene matches: 11. CDR3 size: 15 residues. These data come from a study of tumor and adjacent non-tumor tissue in lung cancer. No cell sorting was done before RNA was extracted from the tissue. This non-tumor lung sample came from over 3 cm beyond the tumor edge. Three rounds of nested PCR, following a modified ARM-PCR protocol, produced the TCRbeta library. One entry per CDR3 protein results from TCRdb running MiXCR on the multiplex PCR reads. The sample yields 60,000 to 80,000 distinct CDR3 sequences, under 70% seen once.

Sequenced input: distant non-tumor lung tissue. The rearrangement joins TRBV12-3 or TRBV12-4 to TRBJ2-1; 8 nucleotides line up with TRBD1. The TCR originated in a woman aged 45-65 years with non-small cell lung cancer. CDR3 sequence: CASTTLGQASNEQFF. In DNA, the CDR3 is TGTGCCAGCACCACCTTGGGACAGGCAAGCAATGAGCAGTTCTTC.